Each of the 26 T cell receptor beta chains below was sequenced from the same sample in a study of cytomegalovirus exposure and HLA in healthy donors. The data were produced by immunoSEQ multiplex PCR, yet TCRdb's version contains in-frame clones alone and is incomplete. This sample has over 120,000 clones, with about nine tenths found just once. Sequencing was done on a sample of PBMCs. All receptors come from a man aged 18 to 30 in good health and CMV-seropositive.

The chain has TRBV6-4 and TRBJ2-1; TRBD2 matches 11 bases. The CDR3 totals 15 residues. Germline V gene sequence: CDR1 MRHNA, CDR2 SNTAGT. V was clipped by 7 bases and J by 6 bases; unmatched bases: 8. DNA of the CDR3: TGTGCCAGCACCCAGACTAGCGGGGCAAGCAATGAGCAGTTCTTC. Its protein is CASTQTSGASNEQFF.

This chain joins TRBV15 and TRBJ2-5; TRBD1 aligns across 10 bases. Germline V gene data show CDR1 as LNHNV and CDR2 as YYDKDF (reference sequence). The CDR3 is 15 residues long. J lost 5 bases, V lost 4 bases, and 7 bases had no gene match. The CDR3 protein is CATSKDRGRGETQYF. CDR3 bases: TGTGCCACCAGCAAAGACAGGGGGCGCGGGGAGACCCAGTACTTC.

V is TRBV7-9 and J is TRBJ2-2; D remains ambiguous. Deletions cut 2 bases from V and 4 bases from J, with 8 bases between. The V gene's germline CDR1 is SEHNR and CDR2 FQNEAQ (reference sequence). The CDR3 length is 14 residues. CDR3 coding DNA: TGTGCCAGCAGCTTATTTAGCAGCACCGGGGAGCTGTTTTTT. Encoded protein: CASSLFSSTGELFF.

This clone was seen only once. Its ends do not fully match the called genes, so a read error is possible. V gene TRBV5-1 combines with J gene TRBJ2-7; TRBD1 matches 8 bases. The CDR3 is 15 amino acids. The germline CDR1 and CDR2 sequences are SGHRS and YFSETQ. The CDR3 sequence: CASSLGTGPSSEQYF. The DNA of the CDR3 is TGCGCCAGCAGCCTTGGGACAGGACCGTCCTCCGAGCAGTACTTC.

V and J are TRBV5-1 and TRBJ2-5; D might be TRBD2 (6 bases). The germline gives CDR1 SGHRS, CDR2 YFSETQ. V was shortened by 4 bases and J by 4 bases, with 17 bases between the two germline ends. The CDR3 is 15 amino acids. CDR3 sequence reads: CASSRTGTEGETQYF. CDR3 bases: TGCGCCAGCAGCAGGACCGGGACTGAGGGAGAGACCCAGTACTTC.

The chain combines TRBV6-5 with TRBJ2-7; D might be TRBD2 (6 bases). Germline CDR1 MNHEY, CDR2 SVGAGI. The length of the CDR3 is 14 residues. Trimming removed 2 bases from V and 7 bases from J, with 15 bases in between. The CDR3 coding sequence is TGTGCCAGCAGTTACGGCGCGGGGACGATGGAGCAGTACTTC. Translating it yields CASSYGAGTMEQYF.

The chain carries TRBV4-2 and TRBJ1-1; D is uncertain. The CDR3 runs 15 residues. Between the trimmed V and J ends, which lost 6 bases and 0 bases, there was a span of 14 bases. Germline V gene data show CDR1 as LGHNA and CDR2 as YNFKEQ. The CDR3 here is CASSISSGVNTEAFF. The CDR3 nucleotides read TGTGCCAGCAGTATTAGCTCCGGTGTGAACACTGAAGCTTTCTTT.

This chain joins TRBV4-1 and TRBJ2-7, with 9 bases matching TRBD2. With 4 bases clipped from V and 4 bases from J, the junction kept 11 bases outside the gene matches. Germline V lookup: CDR1 MGHRA, CDR2 YSYEKL. CDR3 length: 16 amino acids. The CDR3 coding sequence is TGCGCCAGCAGCCCAGTATCTAGCGGGATAGGGTACGAGCAGTACTTC. The encoded protein is CASSPVSSGIGYEQYF.

In this sample, this clone turned up once. The chain couples TRBV27 to TRBJ2-7; D is ambiguous. Trimming took off 0 bases at V and 5 bases at J, with 17 bases between the two ends. Germline V CDR1 and CDR2: MNHEY, SMNVEV (reference sequence). There are 16 residues in the CDR3. The CDR3 loop is CASSLSVYKATHEQYF. CDR3 in DNA: TGTGCCAGCAGTTTATCGGTTTATAAAGCCACCCACGAGCAGTACTTC.

The CDR3 DNA follows: TGTGCCATCAGGTATCAGGGCGGGGGAACTGAAGCTTTCTTT. It is translated as CAIRYQGGGTEAFF. V gene TRBV10-3 combines with J gene TRBJ1-1; D might be TRBD1 (5 bases). CDR1 and CDR2 (germline): ENHRY, SYGVKD. There are 14 residues in the CDR3. V lost 6 bases to trimming and J lost 5 bases, with 16 bases between them.

The CDR3 here is CASSSDTEAFF. CDR3 bases: TGTGCCAGCAGCTCGGACACTGAAGCTTTCTTT. The chain couples TRBV7-2 to TRBJ1-1; D ambiguous. This CDR3 spans 11 amino acids. Germline CDR1 and CDR2: SGHTA and FQGNSA. Trimming took off 4 bases at V and 3 bases at J, with 3 bases between the two ends.

The V call is TRBV28, the J call TRBJ1-4; 8 bases are shared with TRBD1. The CDR3 sequence is 13 residues long. V trimming: 9 bases; J trimming: 10 bases; junction bases outside the gene matches: 10. From germline, CDR1 is MDHEN and CDR2 SYDVKM. The CDR3 loop is CASLGQAMGKLFF. CDR3 nucleotides: TGTGCCAGTCTGGGACAGGCCATGGGAAAACTGTTTTTT.

This sequence joins TRBV7-2 and TRBJ2-7, with 10 nucleotides matching TRBD1. Unmatched junction bases numbered 9, after V lost 5 bases and J lost 2 bases. The length of the CDR3 is 16 residues. The germline CDR1 and CDR2 sequences are SGHTA and FQGNSA. CDR3 loop: CASSAIRDRGTYEQYF. The CDR3, as DNA: TGTGCCAGCAGCGCCATCCGGGACAGGGGAACCTACGAGCAGTACTTC.

The chain combines TRBV19 with TRBJ2-5; TRBD2 matches 7 bases. The CDR3 totals 17 residues. Unmatched junction bases numbered 13, after V lost 2 bases and J lost 4 bases. The germline gives CDR1 LNHDA, CDR2 SQIVND (reference sequence). CDR3 amino acids: CASSIRGPGGGLETQYF. In DNA, the CDR3 is TGTGCCAGTAGTATAAGGGGTCCTGGGGGGGGTCTAGAGACCCAGTACTTC.

J is TRBJ1-3 and V is TRBV6-5; D possibly corresponds to TRBD1 (5 bases). Between the trimmed V and J ends, which lost 5 bases and 2 bases, there was a span of 13 bases. The CDR3 contains 15 residues. Germline CDR1 reads MNHEY; CDR2 reads SVGAGI. The CDR3 nucleotides are TGTGCCAGCAGTCGACAGACCGCGGCTGGAAACACCATATATTTT. Residues: CASSRQTAAGNTIYF.

This clone was picked up one time. The chain links TRBV5-1 to TRBJ2-1; 8 nucleotides line up with TRBD2. Losses at the gene ends were 1 base for V and 8 bases for J; bases not matched to a gene: 5. The CDR3 spans 14 residues. Germline V gene sequence: CDR1 SGHRS, CDR2 YFSETQ. The CDR3 spells CASSLLAGPDEQFF. The CDR3 region has the DNA TGCGCCAGCAGCTTGTTAGCGGGGCCCGATGAGCAGTTCTTC.

The chain carries TRBV14 and TRBJ1-1; no reliable D call. Trimming removed 1 base from V and 5 bases from J, with 5 bases in between. This CDR3 region has 12 residues. CDR1 and CDR2 (germline): SGHDN, FVKESK. The DNA for the CDR3 is TGTGCCAGCAGCCAAGCCCAAACTGAAGCTTTCTTT. Residues: CASSQAQTEAFF.

The chain links TRBV15 to TRBJ2-7; 11 bases align to TRBD2. Germline CDR1 and CDR2: LNHNV and YYDKDF (reference sequence). CDR3 size: 14 residues. V lost 0 bases, J lost 6 bases, and 1 base stayed unmatched. Here the CDR3 reads CATSREGLAGEQYF. CDR3 coding DNA: TGTGCCACCAGCAGAGAAGGACTAGCGGGCGAGCAGTACTTC.

This chain links TRBV19 with TRBJ2-3, with TRBD2 identical over 7 bases. Germline CDR1 reads LNHDA; CDR2 reads SQIVND (reference sequence). Germline trimming cut 7 bases from V and 3 bases from J; bases unmatched to any gene: 4. CDR3 length equals 13 residues. In DNA, the CDR3 is TGTGCCAGTAACCCGGGACTAACAGATACGCAGTATTTT. Translating gives CASNPGLTDTQYF.

This clone was recorded a few times. The chain links TRBV7-9 to TRBJ1-2, with 7 bases fitting TRBD1. In germline, CDR1 is SEHNR, CDR2 FQNEAQ (reference sequence). J lost 4 bases, V lost 6 bases, and 8 bases had no gene match. The CDR3 spans 14 residues. CDR3 DNA: TGTGCCAGCAGTCCGAGCCAGGGGGGCTATGGCTACACCTTC. Amino acid sequence: CASSPSQGGYGYTF. Variable domain in full (rest from reference TRBV7-9 and TRBJ1-2): DTGVSQNPRHKITKRGQNVTFRCDPISEHNRLYWYRQTLGQGPEFLTYFQNEAQLEKSRLLSDRFSAERPKGSFSTLEIQRTEQGDSAMYLCASSPSQGGYGYTFGSGTRLTVV.

The chain carries TRBV30 and TRBJ1-6; D unresolved. V was pared by 4 bases and J by 7 bases, with 11 bases between. Germline CDR1 is GTSNPN and CDR2 is SVGIG (reference sequence). This CDR3 region has 13 residues. In nucleotides, the CDR3 is TGTGCCTGGACCCCAGGCTCGAATTCACCCCTCCACTTT. Its translation is CAWTPGSNSPLHF.

This clone has only a few counts. The chain combines TRBV7-9 with TRBJ2-7, with a possible D match to TRBD2 (6 bases). The CDR3 extends over 14 amino acids. The germline V gene has CDR1 SEHNR and CDR2 FQNEAQ (reference sequence). V dropped 3 bases and J dropped 6 bases, with 15 bases sitting between them. The CDR3 nucleotides read TGTGCCAGCAGCTTGGGTGGGGGGTTTACCGAGCAGTACTTC. Translation gives CASSLGGGFTEQYF.

This chain links TRBV7-3 with TRBJ2-1; 10 bases line up with TRBD2. V trimming: 4 bases; J trimming: 0 bases; junction bases outside the gene matches: 9. The CDR3 sequence is 18 residues long. Germline lookup yields CDR1 SGHTA and CDR2 FQGTGA. CDR3 protein: CASSSLPIAGGSYNEQFF. In DNA, the CDR3 is TGTGCCAGCAGCTCCCTACCTATAGCGGGGGGCTCCTACAATGAGCAGTTCTTC. Full variable domain (missing parts from reference TRBV7-3 and TRBJ2-1): GAGVSQTPSNKVTEKGKYVELRCDPISGHTALYWYRQSLGQGPEFLIYFQGTGAADDSGLPNDRFFAVRPEGSVSTLKIQRTERGDSAVYLCASSSLPIAGGSYNEQFFGPGTRLTVL.

The rearrangement links TRBV11-2 to TRBJ1-2; D gene uncertain. Germline V lookup: CDR1 SGHAT, CDR2 FQNNGV. This CDR3 region has 14 residues. The V end was cut by 2 bases, the J end by 8 bases, with 15 bases between. CDR3 protein: CASSLIRGNGGYTF. The CDR3 DNA reads TGTGCCAGCAGCTTAATTAGAGGAAATGGCGGCTACACCTTC.

This rearrangement joins TRBV27 to TRBJ2-1; TRBD2 agrees at 8 bases. The CDR3 has 14 residues. Trimming cost V 6 bases and J 7 bases; bases outside gene matches: 8. Per germline, CDR1 MNHEY and CDR2 SMNVEV (reference sequence). The CDR3 DNA reads TGTGCCAGCAGAAGGGGACTAGGGATAAATGAGCAGTTCTTC. It encodes CASRRGLGINEQFF.

The chain's CDR3 is CASSLAGTSGAQETQYF. The CDR3 DNA reads TGCGCCAGCAGCTTGGCCGGAACTAGCGGGGCCCAAGAGACCCAGTACTTC. V usage is TRBV5-1 and J usage is TRBJ2-5, with TRBD2 matching 10 bases. Per the germline V gene, CDR1 is SGHRS and CDR2 is YFSETQ. J gave up 1 base and V 0 bases, and 6 bases lay outside the gene matches. The CDR3 totals 17 residues.